These T cell receptor beta chains were read from a single sample in a study of cytomegalovirus exposure and HLA in healthy donors. Sequencing used immunoSEQ multiplex PCR; TCRdb keeps in-frame clones, though not all of them. The table has around 140,000 clones, approximately 92% seen once; the top ten hold roughly 1.2%. Sample: PBMCs. These receptors were collected from a woman aged 18-30 years in good health and CMV-seronegative. CDR3s include the opening cysteine and the closing phenylalanine or tryptophan. Each record gives: D gene, V gene, J gene, clone size, CDR3 protein, CDR3 DNA. The D gene is left open where the match is weak. The listing skips clone size in some rows; elsewhere it reads once, few, many or a size class.

NA,TRBV4-1,TRBJ1-1,NA,CASSQSVEAFF,TGCGCCAGCAGCCAATCGGTTGAAGCTTTCTTT
NA,TRBV7-8,TRBJ2-2,NA,CASTQTGILTGELFF,TGTGCCAGCACCCAGACCGGGATTCTCACCGGGGAGCTGTTTTTT
NA,TRBV20-1,TRBJ1-3,once,CRRVGNTIYF,TGCAGGAGGGTTGGAAACACCATATATTTT
NA,TRBV11-3,TRBJ2-1,NA,CASSFGGEQFF,TGTGCCAGCAGCTTCGGCGGTGAGCAGTTCTTC
TRBD1,TRBV29-1,TRBJ1-4,NA,CSVSTGRKKLFF,TGCAGCGTTTCGACAGGGAGGAAAAAACTGTTTTTT
TRBD1,TRBV18,TRBJ1-6,NA,CASSLGTDYNSPLHF,TGTGCCAGCTCACTCGGGACAGACTATAATTCACCCCTCCACTTT
NA,TRBV6-5,TRBJ1-1,NA,CASSWGGRRAFEAFF,TGTGCCAGCAGTTGGGGGGGACGCAGAGCCTTTGAAGCTTTCTTT
NA,TRBV6-1,TRBJ1-6,NA,CASSESWGDVFLHF,TGTGCCAGCAGTGAAAGTTGGGGGGACGTCTTCCTCCACTTT
NA,TRBV5-1,TRBJ2-1,once,CASSFIRGSYNEQFF,TGCGCCAGCAGCTTTATCCGGGGATCCTACAATGAGCAGTTCTTC
NA,TRBV6-5,TRBJ1-2,NA,CASSPDFLNYGYTF,TGTGCCAGCAGCCCAGATTTCTTAAACTATGGCTACACCTTC
NA,TRBV10-2,TRBJ2-7,NA,CASSVGGFHYEQYF,TGCGCCAGCAGTGTAGGAGGGTTTCACTACGAGCAGTACTTC
NA,TRBV25-1,TRBJ2-7,NA,CASSGGPGTSYEQYF,TGTGCCAGCAGTGGCGGACCCGGGACTTCCTACGAGCAGTACTTC
TRBD1,TRBV5-5,TRBJ2-7,NA,CASSPRDRRPEQYF,TGTGCCAGCAGCCCCCGGGACAGGCGGCCCGAGCAGTACTTC
TRBD1,TRBV28,TRBJ1-3,NA,CASSSLLGLGQGSGNTIYF,TGTGCCAGCAGTTCCTTATTAGGTTTGGGACAGGGTTCTGGAAACACCATATATTTT
NA,TRBV2,TRBJ2-3,NA,CATQTRGLRDTQYF,TGTGCCACCCAAACTAGAGGACTCAGAGATACGCAGTATTTT
NA,TRBV5-6,TRBJ2-3,NA,CASSVAPWRGHTDTQYF,TGTGCCAGCAGCGTGGCCCCATGGCGGGGCCACACAGATACGCAGTATTTT
NA,TRBV7-6,TRBJ2-1,NA,CASSAYAGSLYNEQFF,TGTGCCAGCAGCGCATATGCGGGGTCTCTCTACAATGAGCAGTTCTTC
NA,TRBV9,TRBJ1-6,NA,CASSVDFRGIPLHF,TGTGCCAGCAGCGTAGACTTCCGGGGAATCCCCCTCCACTTT
NA,TRBV7-8,TRBJ2-6,NA,CASRSSGANVLTF,TGTGCCAGCAGGAGTTCTGGGGCCAACGTCCTGACTTTC
TRBD1,TRBV4-1,TRBJ1-5,NA,CASSQDSMGQGWYQPQHF,TGCGCCAGCAGCCAAGATAGTATGGGACAGGGGTGGTATCAGCCCCAGCATTTT
NA,TRBV7-2,TRBJ1-2,NA,CASSLGGPVYGYTF,TGTGCCAGCAGCTTAGGGGGGCCGGTCTATGGCTACACCTTC
TRBD1,TRBV5-4,TRBJ1-1,once,CASSLGQGGYTEAFF,TGTGCCAGCAGCTTAGGACAGGGTGGATACACTGAAGCTTTCTTT
TRBD1,TRBV9,TRBJ2-7,NA,CASSVLGTGYEQYF,TGTGCCAGCAGCGTCTTAGGGACAGGCTACGAGCAGTACTTC
NA,TRBV5-1,TRBJ2-2,NA,CASSDGTLTGELFF,TGCGCCAGCAGCGATGGGACTCTAACCGGGGAGCTGTTTTTT
NA,TRBV19,TRBJ2-3,NA,CASKFGGTDTQYF,TGTGCCAGTAAGTTCGGGGGCACAGATACGCAGTATTTT
TRBD1,TRBV5-4,TRBJ2-7,NA,CASSSRDRGSYEQYF,TGTGCCAGCAGCTCGCGCGACAGGGGATCCTACGAGCAGTACTTC
NA,TRBV10-1,TRBJ2-7,NA,CASSEGTGYEQYF,TGCGCCAGCAGTGAGGGGACTGGGTACGAGCAGTACTTC
TRBD1,TRBV5-1,TRBJ1-2,few,CASSDRALYGYTF,TGCGCCAGCAGCGACAGGGCTCTCTATGGCTACACCTTC
NA,TRBV9,TRBJ2-3,NA,CASSVTSSDTQYF,TGTGCCAGCAGCGTCACTAGTTCAGATACGCAGTATTTT
TRBD1,TRBV6-4,TRBJ1-6,many,CASSEGQGDNSPLHF,TGTGCCAGCAGTGAGGGACAGGGGGATAATTCACCCCTCCACTTT
NA,TRBV5-1,TRBJ2-5,NA,CASSLVPGETQYF,TGCGCCAGCAGCTTGGTCCCAGGGGAGACCCAGTACTTC
NA,TRBV9,TRBJ2-6,NA,CASSQRGGANVLTF,TGTGCCAGCAGCCAAAGGGGAGGGGCCAACGTCCTGACTTTC
NA,TRBV9,TRBJ1-2,NA,CASSVDRKGPGYTF,TGTGCCAGCAGCGTCGACAGGAAGGGTCCTGGCTACACCTTC
TRBD1,TRBV15,TRBJ2-7,once,CATGRQGSYEQYF,TGTGCCACCGGGAGACAGGGGTCCTACGAGCAGTACTTC
TRBD2,TRBV5-1,TRBJ2-7,NA,CASSHGGDEQYF,TGCGCCAGCAGTCATGGGGGGGACGAGCAGTACTTC
TRBD1,TRBV25-1,TRBJ2-6,NA,CASSESLTGPHGANVLTF,TGTGCCAGCAGTGAATCCCTGACAGGGCCCCATGGGGCCAACGTCCTGACTTTC
NA,TRBV7-9,TRBJ2-5,NA,CASSLVRETQYF,TGTGCCAGCAGCTTAGTGCGGGAGACCCAGTACTTC
NA,TRBV15,TRBJ1-4,NA,CATSRNRVEEKLFF,TGTGCCACCAGCAGAAACAGGGTGGAGGAAAAACTGTTTTTT
TRBD1,TRBV5-6,TRBJ1-1,NA,CASSRQGLGMNTEAFF,TGTGCCAGCAGCAGACAGGGGCTCGGGATGAACACTGAAGCTTTCTTT
NA,TRBV7-2,TRBJ1-2,NA,CASSFAVQGGGYTF,TGTGCCAGCAGCTTCGCTGTCCAGGGTGGTGGCTACACCTTC
NA,TRBV7-6,TRBJ2-3,once,CASSLELTDTQYF,TGTGCCAGCAGCTTAGAACTCACAGATACGCAGTATTTT
TRBD1,TRBV5-8,TRBJ1-6,many,CASSRSGTGFYNSPLHF,TGTGCCAGCAGCCGCAGCGGGACAGGTTTCTATAATTCACCCCTCCACTTT
NA,TRBV5-1,TRBJ1-2,NA,CASSFSPEDGYTF,TGCGCCAGCAGCTTCTCCCCCGAGGATGGCTACACCTTC
TRBD2,TRBV27,TRBJ2-7,NA,CASGRLAGGTYEQYF,TGTGCCAGCGGCCGACTAGCGGGGGGGACCTACGAGCAGTACTTC
NA,TRBV4-1,TRBJ1-3,NA,CASSQPGAQVGNTIYF,TGCGCCAGCAGCCAACCGGGAGCGCAGGTTGGAAACACCATATATTTT
TRBD1,TRBV4-1,TRBJ2-1,NA,CASSRGQGFDEQFF,TGCGCCAGCAGCCGGGGACAGGGTTTCGATGAGCAGTTCTTC
TRBD1,TRBV7-3,TRBJ1-2,few,CASSLDRGDGYTF,TGTGCCAGCAGCTTGGACAGGGGCGATGGCTACACCTTC
NA,TRBV7-2,TRBJ2-2,NA,CASSGWGQYTGELFF,TGTGCCAGCAGTGGTTGGGGACAATACACCGGGGAGCTGTTTTTT
NA,TRBV9,TRBJ1-1,NA,CASSAIQSNEAFF,TGTGCCAGCAGCGCCATACAGAGTAATGAAGCTTTCTTT
NA,TRBV6-1,TRBJ2-7,NA,CASRGLRSSYEQYF,TGTGCCAGCAGGGGACTGAGAAGCTCCTACGAGCAGTACTTC
NA,TRBV7-3,TRBJ2-7,NA,CASSLTGGMYEQYF,TGTGCCAGCAGCTTAACCGGAGGGATGTACGAGCAGTACTTC